This paragraph covers one TCR beta chain sequence. Both 60 Vbeta primers and 13 Jbeta primers went into the PCR. TCRdb keeps only in-frame clones here, not all; method: immunoSEQ multiplex PCR. This table holds approximately 76,000 clones. The sample belongs to a study of cytomegalovirus exposure and HLA in healthy donors. In germline, CDR1 is ENHRY, CDR2 SYGVKD. This CDR3 region has 14 residues. V lost 0 bases to trimming and J lost 1 base, with 6 bases between them. The sequencing sample was made of PBMCs. This rearrangement joins TRBV10-3 to TRBJ1-1, with D uncertain. The source is a man aged 18 to 29 in good health and CMV-seropositive. The CDR3 DNA sequence: TGTGCCATCAGTGAGTCGGCCCAGAACACTGAAGCTTTCTTT. The encoded protein is CAISESAQNTEAFF.